The present T cell receptor (beta chain) was sequenced within a study of beta chain features in type 1 diabetes. The wider study: Sorted cells from all samples, numbering approximately 110,000,000, were examined.

Roughly 100 mL of blood, on average, came from one heparinised draw per donor. The investigators reverse transcribed all of the isolated RNA, so they sequenced expressed TCRB transcripts. Profiling relied on immunoSEQ multiplex PCR, and the TCRdb table lists in-frame clones only, not all of them. This table holds 350,000 to 450,000 clones, over 10% found once. About this clone itself: Its antigen is as yet unknown.

Trimming removed 8 bases at V and 5 bases at J, with 18 bases between. The CDR3 covers 14 residues. Overall study findings and caveats: Patients' naive, central memory and regulatory TCRB repertoires appeared more alike than those of healthy donors. Moderate but significant shortening of TCRB CDR3s was recorded in all four CD4+ subsets from Type 1 diabetes patients.

The material sequenced was naive CD4+ T cells from blood. This chain connects TRBV23-1 to TRBJ2-5; a possible D gene is TRBD1 (6 bases). TRBV23-1 is identified as an open reading frame with a role that is uncertain. The sequence derives from a young woman with type 1 diabetes. The CDR3 nucleotides are TGCGCCAGCTCCCAGCCAGGGGTCCAGGAGACCCAGTACTTC. Translated, it gives CASSQPGVQETQYF.